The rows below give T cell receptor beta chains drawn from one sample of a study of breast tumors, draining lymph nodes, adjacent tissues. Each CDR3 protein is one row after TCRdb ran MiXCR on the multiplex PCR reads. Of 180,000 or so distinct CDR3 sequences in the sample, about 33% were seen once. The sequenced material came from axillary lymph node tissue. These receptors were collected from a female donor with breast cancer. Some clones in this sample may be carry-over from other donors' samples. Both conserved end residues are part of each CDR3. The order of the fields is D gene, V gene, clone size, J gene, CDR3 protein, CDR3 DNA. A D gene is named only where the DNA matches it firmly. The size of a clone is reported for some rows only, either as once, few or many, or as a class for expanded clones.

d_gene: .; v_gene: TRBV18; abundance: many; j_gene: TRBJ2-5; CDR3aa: CASSPPSLRERETQYF; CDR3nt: TGTGCCAGCTCACCACCGTCGTTACGGGAGCGGGAGACCCAGTACTTC
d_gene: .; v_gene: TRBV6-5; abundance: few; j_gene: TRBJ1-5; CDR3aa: CASSHTGNQPQHF; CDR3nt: TGTGCCAGCAGTCACACAGGGAATCAGCCCCAGCATTTT
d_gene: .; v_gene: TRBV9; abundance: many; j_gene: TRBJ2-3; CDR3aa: CASSVGKGLARTDTQYF; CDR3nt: TGTGCCAGCAGCGTAGGGAAAGGTTTGGCGAGGACAGATACGCAGTATTTT
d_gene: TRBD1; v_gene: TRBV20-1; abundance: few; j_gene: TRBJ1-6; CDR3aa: CSAWDSLDSYNSPLHF; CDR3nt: TGCAGTGCCTGGGACAGCTTGGACTCCTATAATTCACCCCTCCACTTT
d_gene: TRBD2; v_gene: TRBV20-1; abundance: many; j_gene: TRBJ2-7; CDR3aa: CSAPWLAGNEQYF; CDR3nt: TGCAGTGCCCCGTGGCTAGCGGGAAACGAGCAGTACTTC
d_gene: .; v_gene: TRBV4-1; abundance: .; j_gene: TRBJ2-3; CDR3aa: CASGHPTEGAQLDTQYF; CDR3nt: TGCGCCAGCGGCCACCCGACGGAGGGGGCGCAGCTCGATACGCAGTATTTT
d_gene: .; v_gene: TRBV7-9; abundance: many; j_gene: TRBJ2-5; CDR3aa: CASSLGRTYKETQYF; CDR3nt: TGTGCCAGCAGCTTAGGTAGGACCTACAAGGAGACCCAGTACTTC
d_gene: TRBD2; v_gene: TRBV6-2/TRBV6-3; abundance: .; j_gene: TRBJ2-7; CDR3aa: CASSLTSATYEQYF; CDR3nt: TGTGCCAGCAGCTTAACTAGCGCAACCTACGAGCAGTACTTC
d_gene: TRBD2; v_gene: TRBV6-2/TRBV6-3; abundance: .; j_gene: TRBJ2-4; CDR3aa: CASSPQGSGGTGIQYF; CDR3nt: TGTGCCAGCAGCCCTCAAGGTAGCGGGGGGACTGGCATTCAGTACTTC
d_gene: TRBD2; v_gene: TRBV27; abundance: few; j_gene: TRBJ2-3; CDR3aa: CASSPDGPLRGGKTQYF; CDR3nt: TGTGCCAGCAGTCCAGATGGGCCTCTGCGGGGGGGTAAGACGCAGTATTTT
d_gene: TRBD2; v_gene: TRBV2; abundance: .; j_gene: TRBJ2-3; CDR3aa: CASSWKSGSGTDTQYF; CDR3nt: TGTGCCAGCAGTTGGAAAAGCGGGAGCGGCACAGATACGCAGTATTTT
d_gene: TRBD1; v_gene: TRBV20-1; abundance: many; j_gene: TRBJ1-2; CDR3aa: CSAGTGGNYGYTF; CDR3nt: TGCAGTGCTGGGACAGGGGGCAACTATGGCTACACCTTC
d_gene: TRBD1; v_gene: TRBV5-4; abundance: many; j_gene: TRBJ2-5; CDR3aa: CASSGGQLRAQETQYF; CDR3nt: TGTGCCAGCAGCGGGGGACAGTTAAGGGCCCAAGAGACCCAGTACTTC
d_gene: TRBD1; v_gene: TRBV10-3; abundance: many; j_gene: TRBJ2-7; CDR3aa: CAIGDRANYEQYF; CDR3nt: TGTGCCATCGGGGACAGGGCCAACTACGAGCAGTACTTC
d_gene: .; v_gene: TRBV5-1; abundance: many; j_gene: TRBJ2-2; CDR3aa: CASSLAWAGTGELFF; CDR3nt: TGCGCCAGCAGCTTGGCCTGGGCGGGAACCGGGGAGCTGTTTTTT
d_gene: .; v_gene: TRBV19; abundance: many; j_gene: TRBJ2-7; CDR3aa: CASSDPGGKTYEQYF; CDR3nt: TGTGCCAGTAGTGATCCCGGAGGGAAGACCTACGAGCAGTACTTC
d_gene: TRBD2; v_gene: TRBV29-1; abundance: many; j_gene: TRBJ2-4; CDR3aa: CSVVLAGAGSIQYF; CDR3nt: TGCAGCGTTGTACTAGCGGGGGCGGGAAGCATTCAGTACTTC
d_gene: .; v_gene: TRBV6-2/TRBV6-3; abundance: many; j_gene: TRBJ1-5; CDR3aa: CASSYFVGLRGQPQHF; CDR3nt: TGTGCCAGCAGTTACTTCGTGGGTCTTCGAGGTCAGCCCCAGCATTTT
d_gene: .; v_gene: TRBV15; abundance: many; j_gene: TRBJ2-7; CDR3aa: CATSRDRDEQYF; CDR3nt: TGTGCCACCAGCAGAGATCGGGACGAGCAGTACTTC
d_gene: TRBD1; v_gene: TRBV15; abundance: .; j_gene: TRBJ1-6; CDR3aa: CATSRDRAGGNSPLHF; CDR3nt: TGTGCCACCAGCAGAGATCGGGCAGGGGGAAATTCACCCCTCCACTTT
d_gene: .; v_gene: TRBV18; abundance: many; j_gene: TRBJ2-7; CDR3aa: CASSATEPPSYEQYF; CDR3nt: TGTGCCAGCTCGGCGACAGAACCCCCCTCCTACGAGCAGTACTTC
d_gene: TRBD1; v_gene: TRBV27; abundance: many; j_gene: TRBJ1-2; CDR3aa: CASRAGQPYGYTF; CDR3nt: TGTGCCAGCAGGGCGGGACAGCCCTATGGCTACACCTTC
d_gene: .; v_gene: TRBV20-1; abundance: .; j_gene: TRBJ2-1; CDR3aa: CSARAPLAHERFF; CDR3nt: TGCAGTGCTAGAGCTCCACTAGCCCATGAGCGGTTCTTC
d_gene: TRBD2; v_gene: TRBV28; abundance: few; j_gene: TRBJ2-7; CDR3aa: CASSLSGGFSYEQYF; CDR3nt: TGTGCCAGCAGTTTATCCGGGGGGTTCTCCTACGAGCAGTACTTC
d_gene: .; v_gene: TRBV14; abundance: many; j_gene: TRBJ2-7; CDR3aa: CASSSRGVYEQYF; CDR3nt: TGTGCCAGCAGCTCAAGGGGGGTCTACGAGCAGTACTTC
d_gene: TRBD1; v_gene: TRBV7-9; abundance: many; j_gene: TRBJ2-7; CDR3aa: CASSPVDRGPYEQYF; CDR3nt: TGTGCCAGCAGCCCTGTGGACAGGGGGCCCTACGAGCAGTACTTC
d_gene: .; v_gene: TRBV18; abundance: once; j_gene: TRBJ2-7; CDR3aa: CASSPTPSGSEQYF; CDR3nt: TGTGCCAGCTCACCAACACCTTCAGGCTCCGAGCAGTACTTC
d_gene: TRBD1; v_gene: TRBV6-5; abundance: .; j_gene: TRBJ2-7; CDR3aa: CASRRQGSLGTGVSYEQYF; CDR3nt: TGTGCCAGCAGGAGACAGGGAAGTTTGGGCACCGGGGTGTCCTACGAGCAGTACTTC